The sequence of this T cell receptor beta chain was determined in a study of monozygotic twins with cystic fibrosis. The study, taken as a whole, reports: Co-twins had the most similar V usage for 13 of 16 pairs, J for 8.

This clone came up once. What it recognizes is unknown. Only in-frame clones appear in the TCRdb table, and some are missing; sequencing was by immunoSEQ multiplex PCR. This table holds 30,000 to 35,000 clones, 66% found once. The sequencing input was blood. The clonotype originates from a girl between 5 and 17 years old with cystic fibrosis.

DNA of the CDR3: TGCGCCAGCAGCTTGGATCCTGGGACTGATGGCTACACCTTC. Protein sequence: CASSLDPGTDGYTF. The V and J genes are TRBV5-1 and TRBJ1-2; weak D call: TRBD1 (5 bases). V was pared by 0 bases and J by 6 bases, with 12 bases between. Germline values: CDR1 SGHRS, CDR2 YFSETQ. This CDR3 region has 14 residues.